The present entry profiles one T cell receptor (beta chain) with its context. CDR1 is PRHDT, CDR2 FYEKMQ, per germline (reference sequence). There are 12 residues in the CDR3. V gave up 4 bases and J gave up 6 bases; unmatched junction bases: 1. This entry belongs to a study of PD-1 blockade in classical Hodgkin lymphoma. All the patients suffered relapse after autologous stem cell transplantation, and brentuximab vedotin exposure differed. The method was immunoSEQ multiplex PCR; TCRdb's version includes in-frame clones alone and lacks a portion of them. The data contain under 70,000 clones, 70% to 90% of them singletons.

The sample here was peripheral blood mononuclear cells (PBMCs), taken at baseline. This receptor was obtained from a human donor with classical Hodgkin lymphoma. The chain recombines TRBV13 with TRBJ2-3; 7 nucleotides line up with TRBD2. The CDR3 region has the DNA TGTGCCAGCAGCTCCGGGGGGGATACGCAGTATTTT. This translates into CASSSGGDTQYF.